The TCR beta chain described here comes from a study of blood T cell repertoires in COVID-19. Study at large: Acute-phase and convalescent COVID-19 samples originated in the United States, Italy and Spain. The analysed material was cDNA or gDNA that came from T cells, B-cell-depleted T cells, or PBMCs.

In the source study's methods: Amplification with reference gene primers provided the estimates of nucleated cell counts. Data came from immunoSEQ multiplex PCR; TCRdb stores just in-frame clones and leaves some out. V, J and clone size are those of that table, while D and trimming were read from the DNA. The sample holds a few hundred thousand clones, just over 85% seen once. The CDR3 covers 13 residues. Per the germline V gene, CDR1 is SEHNR and CDR2 is FQNEAQ (reference sequence). V gave up 5 bases and J gave up 9 bases, with 14 bases separating them. Everyone who took part was roughly 18 to 89 years old, and they came from 20 to 25 US areas.

The TCR originated in a woman under 30 who had recovered from COVID-19. The chain recombines TRBV7-9 with TRBJ1-5; a possible D gene is TRBD1 (6 bases). Sequenced sample: PBMCs or T cells enriched from blood (not recorded which). CDR3 sequence: CASSLGGGGPQHF. CDR3 nucleotide sequence: TGTGCCAGCAGCCTCGGGGGGGGCGGGCCCCAGCATTTT.